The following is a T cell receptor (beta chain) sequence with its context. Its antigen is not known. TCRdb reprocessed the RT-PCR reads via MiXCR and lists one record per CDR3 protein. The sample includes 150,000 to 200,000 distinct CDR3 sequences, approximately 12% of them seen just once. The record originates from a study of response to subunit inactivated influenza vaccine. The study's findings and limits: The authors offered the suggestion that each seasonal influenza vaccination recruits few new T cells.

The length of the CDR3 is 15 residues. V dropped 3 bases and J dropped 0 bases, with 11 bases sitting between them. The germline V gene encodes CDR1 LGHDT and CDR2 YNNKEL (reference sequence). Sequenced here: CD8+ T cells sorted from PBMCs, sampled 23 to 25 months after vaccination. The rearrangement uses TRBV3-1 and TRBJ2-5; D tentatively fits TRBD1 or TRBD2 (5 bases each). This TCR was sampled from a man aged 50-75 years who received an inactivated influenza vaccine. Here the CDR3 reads CASSQVGTNQETQYF. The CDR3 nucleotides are TGTGCCAGCAGCCAGGTTGGGACCAACCAAGAGACCCAGTACTTC.